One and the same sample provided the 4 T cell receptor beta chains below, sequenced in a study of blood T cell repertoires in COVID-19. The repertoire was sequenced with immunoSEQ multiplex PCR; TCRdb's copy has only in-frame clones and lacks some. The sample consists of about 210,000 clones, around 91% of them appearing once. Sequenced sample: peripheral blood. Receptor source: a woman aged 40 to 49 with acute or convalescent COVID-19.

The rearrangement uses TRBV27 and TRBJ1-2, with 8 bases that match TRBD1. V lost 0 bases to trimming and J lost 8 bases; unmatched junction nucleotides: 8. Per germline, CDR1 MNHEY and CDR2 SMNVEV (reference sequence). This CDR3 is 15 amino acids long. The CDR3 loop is CASSLSQTGASGYTF. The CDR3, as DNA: TGTGCCAGCAGTTTATCCCAGACAGGGGCCTCGGGCTACACCTTC.

The chain's CDR3 is CAFMPGLAGGHGNEQFF. The CDR3 nucleotides read TGTGCCTTTATGCCGGGACTAGCGGGGGGGCATGGCAATGAGCAGTTCTTC. The chain uses TRBV30 and TRBJ2-1, with 16 bases aligning to TRBD2. V gave up 7 bases and J gave up 6 bases; unmatched junction bases: 12. Germline-derived CDR1 and CDR2 are GTSNPN and SVGIG (reference sequence). The CDR3 loop spans 17 amino acids.

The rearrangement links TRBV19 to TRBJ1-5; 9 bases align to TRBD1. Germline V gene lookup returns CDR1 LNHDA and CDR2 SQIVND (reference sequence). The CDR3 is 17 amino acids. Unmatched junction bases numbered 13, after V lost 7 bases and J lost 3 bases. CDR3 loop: CASTELGTGPANQPQHF. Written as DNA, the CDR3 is TGTGCCAGTACCGAACTCGGGACAGGGCCGGCCAATCAGCCCCAGCATTTT.

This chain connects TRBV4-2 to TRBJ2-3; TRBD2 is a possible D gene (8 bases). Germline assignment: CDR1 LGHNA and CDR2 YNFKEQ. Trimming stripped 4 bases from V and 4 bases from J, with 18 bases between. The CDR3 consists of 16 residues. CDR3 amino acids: CASSPTGERGSDTQYF. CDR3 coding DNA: TGTGCCAGCAGCCCCACAGGGGAGCGGGGGTCAGATACGCAGTATTTT.